The table lists the clone carrying this TCR beta chain with a few counts. Its antigen is unknown. This sample stems from a study of T cells after yellow fever vaccination. For TCR, cDNA came from 5'RACE template switching, which added a universal primer site and UMIs. TCRdb fed the 5' RACE reads into MiXCR, producing one record per CDR3 protein. This table has some 400,000 distinct CDR3 sequences, 6% to 8% appearing once. The study's findings and limits: Few clonotypes appeared in both CD4 and CD8 compartments. Researchers cautioned that FACS-sorted repertoires could harbor abundant clonotypes contaminating from the bulk population. Subsequent booster samples again held most clones from primary vaccination (96% CD4, approximately 86% CD8).

This specimen was PBMCs, taken 5 days after the yellow fever booster vaccination. The source of this sequence is a man aged 30-40 years who received the YFV17D yellow fever vaccine.

CDR3 bases: TGTGCCAGCAGCTTGGCCGGACTAGCGGTCCCAAGTGAGCAGTTCTTC. Encoded protein: CASSLAGLAVPSEQFF. The chain has TRBV5-4 and TRBJ2-1; 10 bases map to TRBD2. This CDR3 is 16 amino acids long. V trimming: 0 bases; J trimming: 9 bases; junction bases outside the gene matches: 9. The V gene's germline CDR1 is SGHNT and CDR2 YYREEE (reference sequence). The whole variable domain, remainder taken from reference TRBV5-4 and TRBJ2-1, is ETGVTQSPTHLIKTRGQQVTLRCSSQSGHNTVSWYQQALGQGPQFIFQYYREEENGRGNFPPRFSGLQFPNYSSELNVNALELDDSALYLCASSLAGLAVPSEQFFGPGTRLTVL.